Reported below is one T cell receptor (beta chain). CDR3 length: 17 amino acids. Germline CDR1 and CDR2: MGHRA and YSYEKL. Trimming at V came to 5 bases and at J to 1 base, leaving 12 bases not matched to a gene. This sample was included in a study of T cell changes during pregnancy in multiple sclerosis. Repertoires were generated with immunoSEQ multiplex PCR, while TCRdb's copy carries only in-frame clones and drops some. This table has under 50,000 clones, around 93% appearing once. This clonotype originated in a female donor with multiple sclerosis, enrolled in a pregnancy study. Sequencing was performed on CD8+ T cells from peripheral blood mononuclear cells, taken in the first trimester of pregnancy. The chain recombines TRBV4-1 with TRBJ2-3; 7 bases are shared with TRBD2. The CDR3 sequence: CASSARLARVGTDTQYF. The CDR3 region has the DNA TGCGCCAGCAGCGCCAGACTAGCTCGAGTGGGCACAGATACGCAGTATTTT.